Listed here are 14 T cell receptor beta chains from one sample, sequenced in a study of early T cells in non-severe SARS-CoV-2 infection. A single record per CDR3 protein comes from TCRdb applying MiXCR to the 5' RACE reads. The sample comprises 95,000 to 120,000 distinct CDR3 sequences, 12% of which are singletons, and 3% to 3.5% rests with the top ten. Sample: whole blood. The receptors were sampled from an adult who was a healthcare worker with PCR-confirmed SARS-CoV-2 infection or an uninfected control (not recorded which).

Here the CDR3 DNA reads TGCAGTGCCACGGACAGTCTGGGCTACGAGCAGTACTTC. Amino acid sequence: CSATDSLGYEQYF. The chain couples TRBV20-1 to TRBJ2-7; TRBD1 might be the D (6 bases). V was clipped by 6 bases and J by 3 bases, with 15 bases between them. Germline CDR1 and CDR2: DFQATT and SNEGSKA (reference sequence). This CDR3 region has 13 residues.

The sample holds many counts of this clonotype. The J gene is TRBJ2-3, the V gene TRBV29-1, with a weak D call TRBD2 (5 bases). Germline CDR1 and CDR2: SQVTM and ANQGSEA. The CDR3 is made up of 13 amino acids. The ends were cut back, 6 bases at V and 5 bases at J, with 15 bases in the middle. CDR3 nucleotides: TGCAGCGTCGGAACGCCTGGAGGAGATACGCAGTATTTT. Protein: CSVGTPGGDTQYF.

The rearrangement uses TRBV20-1 and TRBJ2-3, with TRBD2 matching over 11 bases. The CDR3 has 16 amino acids. Losses at the gene ends were 3 bases for V and 7 bases for J; bases not matched to a gene: 12. Germline CDR1 DFQATT, CDR2 SNEGSKA (reference sequence). The CDR3 region is CSARPILAGVYHTQYF. The CDR3 region has the DNA TGCAGTGCTAGGCCCATACTAGCGGGAGTTTATCATACGCAGTATTTT.

This clonotype occurred many times. The chain recombines TRBV28 with TRBJ2-7, with D uncertain. In germline, CDR1 is MDHEN, CDR2 SYDVKM. The CDR3 consists of 14 residues. The V gene lost 3 bases and the J gene lost 5 bases, with 14 bases spanning the gap. CDR3 protein: CASSLTGEENEQYF. CDR3 in DNA: TGTGCCAGCAGTTTGACCGGTGAAGAGAACGAGCAGTACTTC. The entire variable domain, with the rest obtained from reference TRBV28 and TRBJ2-7, is as follows: DVKVTQSSRYLVKRTGEKVFLECVQDMDHENMFWYRQDPGLGLRLIYFSYDVKMKEKGDIPEGYSVSREKKERFSLILESASTNQTSMYLCASSLTGEENEQYFGPGTRLTVT.

This clonotype was detected a few times. J is TRBJ2-5 and V is TRBV11-3, with TRBD2 matching over 7 bases. Germline assignment: CDR1 SGHNT and CDR2 YENEEA. J gave up 0 bases and V 4 bases, and 8 bases lay outside the gene matches. The CDR3 runs 16 residues. The chain's CDR3 is CASSSPPSGDQETQYF. The DNA of the CDR3 is TGTGCCAGCAGCTCCCCCCCAAGCGGGGACCAAGAGACCCAGTACTTC.

With regard to this clonotype: It may be a read error: a sequence one base away is much more abundant. The DNA for the CDR3 is TGTGCCAGCAGCCTCGGTTTGGTGCCAAGCACTGAAGCTTTCTTT. It codes for CASSLGLVPSTEAFF. The V gene is TRBV3-1, the J gene TRBJ1-1; no clear D. Trimming cost V 4 bases and J 4 bases, with 16 bases left between them. CDR3 size: 15 residues. Germline CDR1 and CDR2: LGHDT and YNNKEL (reference sequence).

This clonotype appeared a few times. The chain couples TRBV10-2 to TRBJ1-2, with D tentatively TRBD1 (6 bases). V was trimmed by 5 bases and J by 6 bases, leaving 10 bases between them. The length of the CDR3 is 12 residues. Germline lookup yields CDR1 WSHSY and CDR2 SAAADI. CDR3 sequence reads: CASSLTGNGYTF. CDR3 DNA sequence: TGCGCCAGCAGTCTTACAGGGAATGGCTACACCTTC.

CDR3 DNA sequence: TGCGCCACCCGGGACACTGAAGCTTTCTTT. Translating it yields CATRDTEAFF. The chain carries TRBV10-2 and TRBJ1-1; D unresolved. Trimming took off 10 bases at V and 3 bases at J, with 6 bases between the two ends. The germline V gene encodes CDR1 WSHSY and CDR2 SAAADI. The CDR3 has 10 amino acids.

This chain joins TRBV11-3 and TRBJ2-2; 11 nucleotides align to TRBD1. Trimming removed 5 bases from V and 9 bases from J; junction bases left unmatched: 11. Germline lookup yields CDR1 SGHNT and CDR2 YENEEA. CDR3 length equals 16 residues. CDR3: CASSSAGDRGTRELFF. The CDR3 coding sequence is TGTGCCAGCAGCAGTGCTGGGGACAGGGGGACCCGGGAGCTGTTTTTT. Using reference TRBV11-3 and TRBJ2-2 for the parts outside the CDR3, the full variable domain is EAGVVQSPRYKIIEKKQPVAFWCNPISGHNTLYWYLQNLGQGPELLIRYENEEAVDDSQLPKDRFSAERLKGVDSTLKIQPAELGDSAVYLCASSSAGDRGTRELFFGEGSRLTVL.

This clonotype came up many times. The V gene is TRBV12-3 or TRBV12-4, the J gene TRBJ1-1; a weak D match, TRBD1 (6 bases). V lost 4 bases and J lost 1, with 13 bases in between. This CDR3 comprises 15 residues. CDR3 sequence reads: CASSSHRVENTEAFF. CDR3 DNA sequence: TGTGCCAGCAGTTCTCACAGGGTAGAGAACACTGAAGCTTTCTTT.

There are many counts of this clonotype. The chain is built from TRBV23-1 and TRBJ2-7; the match to TRBD1 covers 7 bases. TRBV23-1 belongs to the ORF category, with a function that is uncertain. This CDR3 spans 15 amino acids. The junction had 10 bases not matched to a gene; V was cut back by 4 bases and J by 4 bases. CDR3 sequence reads: CASSPYRGRVYEQYF. The CDR3 bases are TGCGCCAGCAGTCCTTACAGGGGACGGGTTTACGAGCAGTACTTC.

This clonotype has only a few counts. This chain uses TRBV12-3 or TRBV12-4 with TRBJ1-6; D unclear. This CDR3 has 12 amino acids. The V end lost 4 bases, the J end lost 13 bases, and 11 bases lay between the germline ends. CDR3 sequence reads: CASSSRQAPLHF. The CDR3, as DNA: TGTGCCAGCAGTTCCCGGCAGGCGCCCCTCCACTTT.

This clonotype was detected a few times. The chain couples TRBV5-6 to TRBJ2-1, with D perhaps TRBD1 (5 bases). The germline V gene has CDR1 SGHDT and CDR2 YYEEEE. The CDR3 length is 15 residues. V lost 7 bases to trimming and J lost 3 bases, with 17 bases between them. CDR3 protein: CASSRGPALYNEQFF. For the CDR3, the DNA is TGTGCCAGCTCTAGGGGCCCGGCTCTCTACAATGAGCAGTTCTTC.

The chain joins TRBV5-4 to TRBJ2-1; perhaps D is TRBD1 or TRBD2 (7 bases each). Germline loops: CDR1 SGHNT, CDR2 YYREEE (reference sequence). V was pared by 4 bases and J by 9 bases, with 17 bases between. CDR3 length: 14 residues. DNA of the CDR3: TGTGCCAGCAGCAGGGGGGGACAGAAGACTGAGCAGTTCTTC. It is translated as CASSRGGQKTEQFF.